The TCR beta chain under discussion was sequenced for a study of cytomegalovirus exposure and HLA in healthy donors. The PCR was carried out with 60 Vbeta primers and 13 Jbeta primers. Using immunoSEQ multiplex PCR, the repertoire was profiled, and TCRdb retains in-frame clones only, with some absent. The sample includes some 150,000 clones, roughly three quarters of them seen just once. The study, taken as a whole, reports: Indistinguishability led to the exclusion of some V segments, TRBV6-2 and TRBV6-3 included.

Remarks on this clone: Its antigen is still unknown.

The CDR3 sequence is 19 residues long. The V end lost 4 bases, the J end lost 1 base, and 26 bases lay between the germline ends. Germline lookup yields CDR1 SGHNT and CDR2 YYREEE (reference sequence). Sequences were obtained from PBMCs. The source is a woman aged 40 to 50 in good health and CMV-seronegative. The chain is built from TRBV5-4 and TRBJ1-1; D is possibly TRBD1 (5 bases). The CDR3 bases are TGTGCCAGCAGCCGTTCGGGCGGGACTTCGGGGAGGTGGAACACTGAAGCTTTCTTT. It encodes CASSRSGGTSGRWNTEAFF.